The rows below give T cell receptor beta chains drawn from one sample of a study of prognosis after radiotherapy for stage I lung cancer. TCRdb re-derived calls from the multiplex PCR reads in MiXCR, one entry per CDR3 protein. The sample gives some 56,000 distinct CDR3 sequences, more than 25% of which show up once; 6.5% to 8.5% is in the top ten. The source material was PBMCs, sampled before or after stereotactic body radiation therapy (not recorded which). All receptors derive from a donor of 50 years or more with non-small cell lung cancer. The CDR3 runs from the conserved cysteine through the conserved F or W. The order of the fields is J gene, clone size, V gene, D gene, CDR3 protein, CDR3 DNA. D genes are given only for firm matches. Clone size appears in some rows only: once, few, many, or a class for an expanded clone.

TRBJ2-1	many	TRBV24-1	TRBD1	CATSGPTGALLSHGEQFF	TGTGCCACCAGTGGTCCGACAGGGGCCCTTTTGTCGCACGGTGAGCAGTTCTTC
TRBJ1-1	many	TRBV20-1	.	CSASMDRNEAFF	TGCAGTGCTAGTATGGACAGAAATGAAGCTTTCTTT
TRBJ1-6	many	TRBV9	.	CASSRGQTENSPLHF	TGTGCCAGCAGCAGAGGACAGACAGAGAATTCACCCCTCCACTTT
TRBJ2-6	many	TRBV15	.	CATSSGEYSRGANVLTF	TGTGCCACCAGCAGCGGAGAATACTCTAGGGGGGCCAACGTCCTGACTTTC
TRBJ1-4	.	TRBV7-6	TRBD1	CASIPNPGQGQKMFF	TGTGCCAGCATCCCCAACCCGGGACAGGGGCAAAAAATGTTTTTT
TRBJ1-2	many	TRBV20-1	.	CSAIGGNGYTF	TGCAGTGCTATTGGGGGAAATGGCTACACCTTC
TRBJ1-5	many	TRBV28	.	CASSLTAQPSNQPQHF	TGTGCCAGCAGTTTAACTGCCCAGCCCTCTAATCAGCCCCAGCATTTT
TRBJ2-2	many	TRBV11-3	.	CASSLMGGELFF	TGTGCCAGCAGCTTAATGGGCGGGGAGCTGTTTTTT
TRBJ2-1	.	TRBV6-2/TRBV6-3	.	CASSSASLGSYNEQFF	TGTGCCAGCAGCTCTGCTAGCTTGGGCTCCTACAATGAGCAGTTCTTC
TRBJ1-4	many	TRBV19	.	CASSVDTTNEKLFF	TGTGCCAGTAGTGTGGATACAACTAATGAAAAACTGTTTTTT
TRBJ1-3	few	TRBV5-5	.	CASSLEGNTIYF	TGTGCCAGCAGCTTGGAGGGAAACACCATATATTTT
TRBJ2-3	few	TRBV29-1	.	CSVVKQGGSDTQYF	TGCAGCGTTGTAAAACAGGGAGGATCAGATACGCAGTATTTT
TRBJ1-3	many	TRBV6-1	.	CASRQHSGNTIYF	TGTGCCAGCAGACAGCATTCTGGAAACACCATATATTTT
TRBJ1-1	many	TRBV4-1	TRBD1	CASSRQGQGVEAFF	TGCGCCAGCAGCCGACAGGGACAGGGGGTTGAAGCTTTCTTT
TRBJ2-3	many	TRBV24-1	.	CATSDSWTLKQYF	TGTGCCACCAGTGATTCTTGGACACTTAAGCAGTATTTT
TRBJ1-2	many	TRBV12-3/TRBV12-4	.	CASSFRQTNYGYTF	TGTGCCAGCAGTTTTAGACAGACAAACTATGGCTACACCTTC
TRBJ1-4	few	TRBV10-3	TRBD1	CATQDRGNEKLFF	TGTGCCACTCAGGACAGGGGGAATGAAAAACTGTTTTTT
TRBJ2-1	many	TRBV20-1	TRBD2	CSARVLTSGAFNEQFF	TGCAGTGCTAGAGTTTTGACTAGCGGGGCTTTCAATGAGCAGTTCTTC
TRBJ1-2	many	TRBV18	.	CASSSSWGYTF	TGTGCCAGCTCATCTTCCTGGGGCTACACCTTC
TRBJ2-2	.	TRBV5-4	TRBD2	CASSFPGLAGGELFF	TGTGCCAGCAGCTTTCCGGGACTAGCGGGCGGGGAGCTGTTTTTT
TRBJ2-1	.	TRBV7-3	TRBD2	CASHPAGTAPIAGGTSYNEQFF	TGTGCCAGTCATCCTGCCGGCACCGCCCCAATAGCGGGGGGCACCTCCTACAATGAGCAGTTCTTC
TRBJ2-1	many	TRBV29-1	.	CSVVTGRGEQFF	TGCAGCGTTGTCACAGGGAGGGGTGAGCAGTTCTTC
TRBJ2-7	many	TRBV5-1	TRBD1	CASSLGQGKYYEQYF	TGCGCCAGCAGCTTGGGACAGGGAAAGTACTACGAGCAGTACTTC
TRBJ2-1	.	TRBV12-3/TRBV12-4	.	CASSLTEGKFF	TGTGCCAGCAGTTTAACCGAAGGGAAGTTCTTC
TRBJ1-2	many	TRBV18	TRBD1	CASSRGTGSYYGYTF	TGTGCCAGCTCACGGGGGACAGGGAGCTACTATGGCTACACCTTC
TRBJ1-6	.	TRBV11-2	TRBD1	CASSLVAFGTGANSPLHF	TGTGCCAGCAGCTTAGTAGCATTCGGGACAGGGGCTAATTCACCCCTCCACTTT
TRBJ1-5	many	TRBV20-1	.	CSALLAGGNQPQHF	TGCAGTGCCCTTTTGGCAGGGGGCAATCAGCCCCAGCATTTT
TRBJ2-3	many	TRBV29-1	TRBD1	CSVGIAGQGTDTQYF	TGCAGCGTCGGGATTGCGGGACAGGGCACAGATACGCAGTATTTT
TRBJ1-1	many	TRBV19	TRBD1	CASSSTGEPRAFF	TGTGCCAGTAGCTCGACAGGGGAACCGAGGGCTTTCTTT
TRBJ2-1	many	TRBV27	.	CASSPTPRRGEGDEQFF	TGTGCCAGCAGTCCGACCCCTCGAAGGGGGGAGGGGGATGAGCAGTTCTTC
TRBJ1-1	.	TRBV6-1	TRBD1	CASQQGTENTEAFF	TGTGCCAGCCAGCAGGGGACAGAAAACACTGAAGCTTTCTTT
TRBJ1-6	many	TRBV19	TRBD1	CASHDRASPLHF	TGTGCCAGTCACGACAGGGCCTCACCCCTCCACTTT
TRBJ1-2	many	TRBV6-1	.	CASSLDGGALGYTF	TGTGCCAGCAGTCTTGACGGGGGGGCGTTGGGCTACACCTTC
TRBJ2-3	few	TRBV30	TRBD2	CARIAGLTSTDTQYF	TGTGCCCGGATAGCGGGGCTTACTAGCACAGATACGCAGTATTTT
TRBJ2-2	.	TRBV3-1	.	CASSELEGVTGELFF	TGTGCCAGCAGCGAATTGGAAGGGGTTACCGGGGAGCTGTTTTTT
TRBJ2-3	many	TRBV5-1	.	CASSLDGGGPTDTQYF	TGCGCCAGCAGCTTGGATGGGGGGGGGCCGACAGATACGCAGTATTTT
TRBJ2-7	many	TRBV19	.	CASSNLGNSYEQYF	TGTGCCAGTAGTAATCTGGGGAACTCCTACGAGCAGTACTTC
TRBJ2-3	many	TRBV6-9	.	CASSYGQLTDTQYF	TGTGCCAGCAGTTATGGACAGTTAACAGATACGCAGTATTTT
TRBJ2-5	many	TRBV10-3	TRBD2	CAISDSGGAETQYF	TGTGCCATCAGTGATAGCGGGGGGGCGGAGACCCAGTACTTC
TRBJ2-3	many	TRBV3-1	TRBD2	CASSQRAGGSTDTQYF	TGTGCCAGCAGCCAGAGAGCGGGGGGCAGCACAGATACGCAGTATTTT
TRBJ1-1	many	TRBV24-1	.	CAPHPMGGRNTEAFF	TGTGCCCCACACCCCATGGGGGGGCGGAACACTGAAGCTTTCTTT
TRBJ2-3	many	TRBV19	.	CASTDISVGGDTQYF	TGTGCCAGTACCGATATCTCGGTAGGAGGAGATACGCAGTATTTT
TRBJ2-1	few	TRBV7-2	.	CASGAYNEQLF	TGTGCCAGCGGGGCCTACAATGAGCAGCTCTTC
TRBJ2-5	many	TRBV2	.	CASSEGMETQYF	TGTGCCAGCAGTGAAGGAATGGAGACCCAGTACTTC
TRBJ2-5	.	TRBV5-4	.	CASSSGTFQETQYF	TGTGCCAGCAGCTCCGGCACCTTCCAAGAGACCCAGTACTTC
TRBJ2-2	many	TRBV5-1	.	CTSSLVAGTGELFF	TGCACCAGCAGCTTGGTGGCGGGTACCGGGGAGCTGTTTTTT
TRBJ1-1	.	TRBV13	TRBD1	CASSPDRGRDTEAFF	TGTGCCAGCAGCCCGGACAGGGGGCGGGACACTGAAGCTTTCTTT
TRBJ2-1	medium-sized	TRBV6-1	.	CASRTMSSYNEQFF	TGTGCCAGCAGGACAATGAGCTCCTACAATGAGCAGTTCTTC
TRBJ1-6	many	TRBV7-2	.	CASSPAGFGSPLHF	TGTGCCAGCAGCCCGGCGGGGTTCGGCTCACCCCTCCACTTT
TRBJ1-5	many	TRBV3-1	TRBD1	CASSQGQGGNQPQHF	TGTGCCAGCAGCCAAGGACAGGGTGGCAATCAGCCCCAGCATTTT
TRBJ1-1	many	TRBV19	TRBD1	CASTLGQGVRTEAFF	TGTGCCAGTACCTTGGGACAGGGGGTTCGCACTGAAGCTTTCTTT
TRBJ1-5	many	TRBV6-1	.	CASRGQSNQPQHF	TGTGCCAGCAGGGGTCAGAGCAATCAGCCCCAGCATTTT
TRBJ1-2	many	TRBV20-1	.	CSAAPGEQLYGYTF	TGCAGTGCTGCCCCCGGTGAACAGTTATATGGCTACACCTTC
TRBJ2-6	many	TRBV7-2	.	CASSLRISSGANVPTF	TGTGCCAGCAGCTTACGGATCTCCTCTGGGGCCAACGTCCCGACTTTC
TRBJ2-2	many	TRBV20-1	.	CSARETGTNGELFF	TGCAGTGCTAGGGAGACAGGGACTAACGGGGAGCTGTTTTTT